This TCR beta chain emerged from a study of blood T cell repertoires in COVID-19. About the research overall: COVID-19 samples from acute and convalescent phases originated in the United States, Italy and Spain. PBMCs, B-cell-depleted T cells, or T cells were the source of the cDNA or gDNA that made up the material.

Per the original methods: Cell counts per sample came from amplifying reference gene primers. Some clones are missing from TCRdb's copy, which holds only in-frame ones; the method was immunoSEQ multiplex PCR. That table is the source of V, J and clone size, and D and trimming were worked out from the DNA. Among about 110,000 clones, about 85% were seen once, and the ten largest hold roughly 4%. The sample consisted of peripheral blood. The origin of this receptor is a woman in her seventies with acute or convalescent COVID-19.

CDR3 protein: CASSSGQGEQPQHF. The CDR3 DNA is TGTGCCAGCTCATCCGGACAGGGGGAGCAGCCCCAGCATTTT. The chain employs TRBV18 and TRBJ1-5; 10 positions match TRBD1. V was pared by 5 bases and J by 7 bases, with 5 bases of the junction left unmatched. The germline gives CDR1 KGHSH, CDR2 LQKENI. This CDR3 comprises 14 residues.